Listed here are 19 T cell receptor beta chains from one sample, sequenced in a study of Ad26.COV2.S vaccination and SARS-CoV-2 variants. Indicated treatment: about 20 received Ad26.COV2.S at low or high dose, single or two shots; about five received placebo; per-sample allocation not given. Sampling occurred on day 63 after the first vaccine or placebo injection. Data came from immunoSEQ multiplex PCR; TCRdb stores just in-frame clones and leaves some out. Of roughly 500,000 clones listed, 75% to 90% are singletons. Material: peripheral blood, obtained in a trial of Ad26.COV2.S vaccine versus placebo. Receptors originate from a person between 18 and 65 years old who received the Ad26.COV2.S COVID-19 vaccine or a placebo.

The V call is TRBV7-3, the J call TRBJ2-2; D may be TRBD1 (6 bases). The CDR3 is 13 residues long. Trimming removed 6 bases at V and 5 bases at J, with 10 bases between. The germline V gene has CDR1 SGHTA and CDR2 FQGTGA. This chain's CDR3 is CASRSGQTGELFF. The CDR3, as DNA: TGTGCCAGCAGATCCGGACAGACCGGGGAGCTGTTTTTT. The complete variable domain, with remaining parts taken from reference TRBV7-3 and TRBJ2-2, reads GAGVSQTPSNKVTEKGKYVELRCDPISGHTALYWYRQSLGQGPEFLIYFQGTGAADDSGLPNDRFFAVRPEGSVSTLKIQRTERGDSAVYLCASRSGQTGELFFGEGSRLTVL.

The chain joins TRBV6-6 to TRBJ1-1; D is unclear. V gave up 5 bases and J gave up 0 bases, with 13 bases separating them. The CDR3 spans 15 residues. From germline, CDR1 is MNHNY and CDR2 SVGAGI (reference sequence). The CDR3 reads CASSPNPTVNTEAFF. CDR3 sequence (DNA): TGTGCCAGCAGTCCCAACCCAACAGTGAACACTGAAGCTTTCTTT.

V gene TRBV5-1 combines with J gene TRBJ1-6, with D perhaps TRBD1 (6 bases). The V gene's germline CDR1 is SGHRS and CDR2 YFSETQ. The CDR3 loop spans 17 amino acids. Deletions cut 5 bases from V and 3 bases from J, with 18 bases between. CDR3 residues: CASRLEQGPLYNSPLHF. The CDR3, as DNA: TGCGCCAGCAGACTCGAACAGGGCCCGCTCTATAATTCACCCCTCCACTTT.

The chain joins TRBV28 to TRBJ1-1; D is unclear. CDR3 length equals 12 residues. Germline lookup yields CDR1 MDHEN and CDR2 SYDVKM. The ends were cut back, 2 bases at V and 7 bases at J, with 8 bases in the middle. The CDR3 region is CASSLPRFEAFF. CDR3 sequence (DNA): TGTGCCAGCAGTTTACCCAGATTTGAAGCTTTCTTT. Complete variable domain (other parts from reference TRBV28 and TRBJ1-1): DVKVTQSSRYLVKRTGEKVFLECVQDMDHENMFWYRQDPGLGLRLIYFSYDVKMKEKGDIPEGYSVSREKKERFSLILESASTNQTSMYLCASSLPRFEAFFGQGTRLTVV.

The chain combines TRBV7-7 with TRBJ2-1; D might be TRBD1 (6 bases). The V end lost 3 bases, the J end lost 2 bases, and 11 bases lay between the germline ends. The CDR3 covers 15 residues. Per the germline V gene, CDR1 is SSHAT and CDR2 is FNYEAQ (reference sequence). CDR3 bases: TGTGCCAGCAGCTTCGGGCAGGGGACCTACAATGAGCAGTTCTTC. It is translated as CASSFGQGTYNEQFF.

This clone was counted a few times. The rearrangement uses TRBV5-1 and TRBJ2-3; possibly TRBD2 for D (6 bases). Per germline, CDR1 SGHRS and CDR2 YFSETQ. The ends were cut back, 4 bases at V and 5 bases at J, with 11 bases in the middle. This CDR3 comprises 13 residues. The CDR3 sequence: CASSKAGEDTQYF. CDR3 nucleotides: TGCGCCAGCAGCAAAGCGGGCGAAGATACGCAGTATTTT.

This clone was found once. The chain links TRBV15 to TRBJ2-3; 7 bases agree with TRBD1. CDR3 size: 14 residues. V shed 1 base, J shed 6 bases, and the junction held 4 bases outside the gene matches. Germline V gives CDR1 LNHNV, CDR2 YYDKDF (reference sequence). This chain's CDR3 is CATSRGGGRDTQYF. The CDR3, as DNA: TGTGCCACCAGCAGAGGAGGGGGCCGCGATACGCAGTATTTT.

This chain connects TRBV9 to TRBJ2-1, with D tentatively TRBD1 (5 bases). Deletions cut 4 bases from V and 0 bases from J, with 14 bases between. The CDR3 spans 16 residues. CDR1 and CDR2 (germline): SGDLS, YYNGEE. The CDR3 nucleotides are TGTGCCAGCAGCCCAGACAGTCGAGGCTCCTACAATGAGCAGTTCTTC. Amino acid sequence: CASSPDSRGSYNEQFF. Using reference TRBV9 and TRBJ2-1 for the parts outside the CDR3, the full variable domain is DSGVTQTPKHLITATGQRVTLRCSPRSGDLSVYWYQQSLDQGLQFLIQYYNGEERAKGNILERFSAQQFPDLHSELNLSSLELGDSALYFCASSPDSRGSYNEQFFGPGTRLTVL.

The genes are TRBV9 and TRBJ2-7; TRBD1 matches at 8 bases. This CDR3 comprises 15 residues. Trimming removed 4 bases from V and 0 bases from J; junction bases left unmatched: 6. Germline CDR1 is SGDLS and CDR2 is YYNGEE. CDR3 coding DNA: TGTGCCAGCAGCAGGACAGGGTTTCCCTCCTACGAGCAGTACTTC. Its protein product is CASSRTGFPSYEQYF.

CDR3 DNA: TGTGCCAGCAGCGGGGAGGGTAGCTCCTACAATGAGCAGTTCTTC. This encodes CASSGEGSSYNEQFF. This rearrangement joins TRBV9 to TRBJ2-1, with TRBD2 matching 7 bases. V lost 3 bases, J lost 0 bases, and 3 bases stayed unmatched. This CDR3 has 15 amino acids. The germline V gene encodes CDR1 SGDLS and CDR2 YYNGEE.

The chain combines TRBV4-1 with TRBJ1-4; 8 bases fit TRBD1. CDR3 length: 15 residues. The trim removed 0 bases at V and 7 bases at J, leaving 4 bases unmatched. Germline CDR1 reads MGHRA; CDR2 reads YSYEKL. The CDR3 sequence: CASSQDQGASEKLFF. DNA for the CDR3: TGCGCCAGCAGCCAAGATCAGGGGGCGAGTGAAAAACTGTTTTTT.

This clone was observed a handful of times. The gene calls are TRBV6-6 and TRBJ2-1; D call uncertain. Germline CDR1 reads MNHNY; CDR2 reads SVGAGI (reference sequence). This CDR3 has 12 amino acids. Deletions cut 2 bases from V and 11 bases from J, with 10 bases between. Here the CDR3 reads CASSYPGEKQFF. Written as DNA, the CDR3 is TGTGCCAGCAGTTACCCCGGCGAAAAGCAGTTCTTC.

The chain recombines TRBV28 with TRBJ2-2, with 7 bases that match TRBD2. The length of the CDR3 is 13 residues. The ends lost 6 bases at V and 4 bases at J; junction bases unmatched: 2. CDR1 and CDR2 (germline): MDHEN, SYDVKM. CDR3 sequence: CASSPGGTGELFF. The CDR3 DNA is TGTGCCAGCAGCCCGGGGGGCACCGGGGAGCTGTTTTTT. The entire variable domain, with the rest obtained from reference TRBV28 and TRBJ2-2, is as follows: DVKVTQSSRYLVKRTGEKVFLECVQDMDHENMFWYRQDPGLGLRLIYFSYDVKMKEKGDIPEGYSVSREKKERFSLILESASTNQTSMYLCASSPGGTGELFFGEGSRLTVL.

The V and J genes are TRBV10-3 and TRBJ2-7, with 7 bases lining up with TRBD2. Germline CDR1 reads ENHRY; CDR2 reads SYGVKD. J gave up 4 bases and V 0 bases, and 9 bases lay outside the gene matches. The CDR3 is made up of 16 amino acids. DNA for the CDR3: TGTGCCATCAGTGAGTCCGCTCTAGCGGTAACATACGAGCAGTACTTC. Protein sequence: CAISESALAVTYEQYF.

This rearrangement joins TRBV5-1 to TRBJ2-4; TRBD1 matches at 9 bases. Germline CDR1 SGHRS, CDR2 YFSETQ. This CDR3 is 14 amino acids long. V gave up 0 bases and J gave up 8 bases; unmatched junction bases: 3. This CDR3 reads CASSLVGQGDIQYF. Here the CDR3 DNA reads TGCGCCAGCAGCTTGGTGGGACAGGGAGACATTCAGTACTTC.

J is TRBJ2-1 and V is TRBV11-3, with D possibly matching TRBD2 (6 bases). Between the trimmed V and J ends, which lost 2 bases and 8 bases, there was a span of 10 bases. The V gene's germline CDR1 is SGHNT and CDR2 YENEEA. The CDR3 extends over 13 amino acids. The CDR3 region has the DNA TGTGCCAGCAGCTTACAGCGGGTGGATGAGCAGTTCTTC. Translating it yields CASSLQRVDEQFF. The full variable domain, rest sourced from reference TRBV11-3 and TRBJ2-1, is EAGVVQSPRYKIIEKKQPVAFWCNPISGHNTLYWYLQNLGQGPELLIRYENEEAVDDSQLPKDRFSAERLKGVDSTLKIQPAELGDSAVYLCASSLQRVDEQFFGPGTRLTVL.

The V call is TRBV2, the J call TRBJ1-6; TRBD1 matches 8 bases. V shed 2 bases, J shed 5 bases, and the junction held 5 bases outside the gene matches. This CDR3 is 16 amino acids long. Looked up from germline, CDR1 is SNHLY and CDR2 is FYNNEI. The CDR3 region is CASSEFRGQDNSPLHF. The CDR3 nucleotides read TGTGCCAGCAGTGAATTCAGGGGGCAAGATAATTCACCCCTCCACTTT.

The chain has TRBV7-8 and TRBJ1-5, with D uncertain. V was shortened by 2 bases and J by 7 bases, with 6 bases between the two germline ends. The CDR3 extends over 12 amino acids. CDR1 and CDR2 (germline): SGHVS, FQNEAQ. The DNA of the CDR3 is TGTGCCAGCAGCTTAACCGGACAGCCCCAGCATTTT. This gives the protein CASSLTGQPQHF.

The chain joins TRBV5-7 to TRBJ2-7, with TRBD1 identical over 7 bases. TRBV5-7 is assigned to the ORF class and has an uncertain function. This CDR3 has 14 residues. J was trimmed by 7 bases and V by 0 bases; bases with no gene match: 7. CDR3 sequence reads: CASSLGQGSCEQYF. The CDR3 DNA follows: TGTGCCAGCAGCTTGGGACAGGGATCCTGTGAGCAGTACTTC.